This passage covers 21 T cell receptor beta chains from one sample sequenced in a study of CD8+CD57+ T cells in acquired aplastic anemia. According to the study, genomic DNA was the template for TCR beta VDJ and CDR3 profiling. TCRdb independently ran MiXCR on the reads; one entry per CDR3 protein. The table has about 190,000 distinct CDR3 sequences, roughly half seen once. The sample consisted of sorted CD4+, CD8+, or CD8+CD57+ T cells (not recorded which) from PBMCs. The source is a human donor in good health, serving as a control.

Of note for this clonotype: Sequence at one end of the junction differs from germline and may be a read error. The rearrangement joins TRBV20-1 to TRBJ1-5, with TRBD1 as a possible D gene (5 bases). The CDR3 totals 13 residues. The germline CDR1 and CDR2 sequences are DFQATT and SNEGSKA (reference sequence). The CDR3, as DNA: TGCAGTGCTACCCGGGACCTCAATCAGCCCCAGCGTTTC. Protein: CSATRDLNQPQRF.

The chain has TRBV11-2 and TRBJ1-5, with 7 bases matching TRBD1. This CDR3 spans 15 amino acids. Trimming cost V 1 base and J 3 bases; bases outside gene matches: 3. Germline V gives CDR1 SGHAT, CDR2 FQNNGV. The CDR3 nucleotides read TGTGCCAGCAGCTTAGGGACAGGTAACAATCAGCCCCAGCATTTT. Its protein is CASSLGTGNNQPQHF.

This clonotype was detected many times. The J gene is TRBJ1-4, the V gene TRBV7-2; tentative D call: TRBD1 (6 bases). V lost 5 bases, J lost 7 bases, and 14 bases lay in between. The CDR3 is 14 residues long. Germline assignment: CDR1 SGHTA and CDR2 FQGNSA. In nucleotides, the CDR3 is TGTGCCAGCAGCGTTAACAGGGCCGGTGAAAAACTGTTTTTT. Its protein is CASSVNRAGEKLFF.

The CDR3 DNA reads TGCAGCGTTGAGGGGTGGGGTTGGGGCCACACCTTC. This translates into CSVEGWGWGHTF. The rearrangement joins TRBV29-1 to TRBJ1-2, with D perhaps matching TRBD1 (5 bases). There are 12 residues in the CDR3. Trimming removed 3 bases at V and 12 bases at J, with 17 bases between. The germline V gene encodes CDR1 SQVTM and CDR2 ANQGSEA.

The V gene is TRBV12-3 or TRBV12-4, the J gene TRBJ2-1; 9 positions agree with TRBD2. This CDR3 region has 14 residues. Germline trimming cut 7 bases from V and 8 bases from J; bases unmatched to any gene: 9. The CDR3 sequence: CASTGRGGIDEQFF. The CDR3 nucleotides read TGTGCCAGCACCGGGCGGGGGGGCATCGATGAGCAGTTCTTC.

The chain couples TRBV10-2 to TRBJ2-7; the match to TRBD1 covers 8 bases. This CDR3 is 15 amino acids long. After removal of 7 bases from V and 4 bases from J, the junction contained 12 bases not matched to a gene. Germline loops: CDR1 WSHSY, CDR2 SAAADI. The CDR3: CASNAGTGSTYEQYF. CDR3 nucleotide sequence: TGCGCCAGCAACGCCGGGACAGGTTCTACTTACGAGCAGTACTTC.

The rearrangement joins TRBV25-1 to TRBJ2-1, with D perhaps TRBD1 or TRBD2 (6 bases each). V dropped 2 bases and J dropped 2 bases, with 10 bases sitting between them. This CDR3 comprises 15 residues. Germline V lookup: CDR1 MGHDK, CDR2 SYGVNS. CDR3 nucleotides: TGTGCCAGCAGTGAAGGGGGGCGCGCCTACAATGAGCAGTTCTTC. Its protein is CASSEGGRAYNEQFF. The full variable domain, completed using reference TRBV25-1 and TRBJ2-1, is EADIYQTPRYLVIGTGKKITLECSQTMGHDKMYWYQQDPGMELHLIHYSYGVNSTEKGDLSSESTVSRIRTEHFPLTLESARPSHTSQYLCASSEGGRAYNEQFFGPGTRLTVL.

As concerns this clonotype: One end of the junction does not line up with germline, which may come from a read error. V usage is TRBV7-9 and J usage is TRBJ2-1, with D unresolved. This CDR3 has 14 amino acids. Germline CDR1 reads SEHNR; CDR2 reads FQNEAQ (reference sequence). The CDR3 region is CAGSLQTFDNEQFF. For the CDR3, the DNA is TGTGCCGGCAGCTTGCAGACCTTCGACAATGAGCAGTTCTTC.

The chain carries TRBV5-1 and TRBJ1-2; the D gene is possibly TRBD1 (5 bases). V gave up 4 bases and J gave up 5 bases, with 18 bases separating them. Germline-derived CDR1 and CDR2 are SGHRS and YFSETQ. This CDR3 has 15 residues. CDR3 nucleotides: TGCGCCAGCAGCCCCAGGGCGCAGGTGTTGTATGGCTACACCTTC. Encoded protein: CASSPRAQVLYGYTF.

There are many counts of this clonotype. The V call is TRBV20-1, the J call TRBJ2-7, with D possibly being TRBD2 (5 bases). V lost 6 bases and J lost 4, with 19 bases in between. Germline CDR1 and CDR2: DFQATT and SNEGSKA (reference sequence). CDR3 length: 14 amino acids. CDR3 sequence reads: CSAQELGMRYEQYF. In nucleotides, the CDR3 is TGCAGTGCCCAAGAACTAGGCATGAGGTACGAGCAGTACTTC.

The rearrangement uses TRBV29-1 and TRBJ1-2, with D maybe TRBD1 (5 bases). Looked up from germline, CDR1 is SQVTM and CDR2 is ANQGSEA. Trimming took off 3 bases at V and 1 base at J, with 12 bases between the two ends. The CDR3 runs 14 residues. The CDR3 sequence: CSVEGQGGNYGYTF. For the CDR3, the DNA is TGCAGCGTTGAGGGTCAGGGCGGTAACTATGGCTACACCTTC.

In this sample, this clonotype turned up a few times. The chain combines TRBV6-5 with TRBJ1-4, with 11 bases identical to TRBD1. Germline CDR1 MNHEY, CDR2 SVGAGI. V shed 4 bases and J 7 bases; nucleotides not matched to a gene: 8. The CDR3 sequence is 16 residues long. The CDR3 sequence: CASSLSRGTGGEKLFF. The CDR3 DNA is TGTGCCAGCAGTTTAAGTCGCGGGACAGGGGGTGAAAAACTGTTTTTT.

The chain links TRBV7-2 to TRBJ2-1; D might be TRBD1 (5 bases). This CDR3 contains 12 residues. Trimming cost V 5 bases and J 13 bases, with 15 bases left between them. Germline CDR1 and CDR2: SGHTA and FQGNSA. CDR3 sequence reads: CASSPYEGEQFF. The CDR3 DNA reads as TGTGCCAGCAGCCCCTACGAAGGGGAACAGTTCTTC.

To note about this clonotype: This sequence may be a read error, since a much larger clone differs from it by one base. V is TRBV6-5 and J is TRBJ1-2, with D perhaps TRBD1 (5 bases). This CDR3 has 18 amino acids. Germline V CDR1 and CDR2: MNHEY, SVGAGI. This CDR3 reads CASSDSALLDGPLWGHTF. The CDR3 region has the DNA TGTGCCAGCAGTGACTCGGCTTTATTGGACGGTCCCTTATGGGGCCACACCTTC.

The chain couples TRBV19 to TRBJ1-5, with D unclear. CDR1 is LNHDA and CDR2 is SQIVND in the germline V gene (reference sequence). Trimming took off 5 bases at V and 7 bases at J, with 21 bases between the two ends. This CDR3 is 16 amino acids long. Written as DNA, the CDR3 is TGTGCCAGTAGTCCGGCTGACATTGTCTCACGGCAGCCCCAGCATTTT. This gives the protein CASSPADIVSRQPQHF. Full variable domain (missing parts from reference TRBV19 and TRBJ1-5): DGGITQSPKYLFRKEGQNVTLSCEQNLNHDAMYWYRQDPGQGLRLIYYSQIVNDFQKGDIAEGYSVSREKKESFPLTVTSAQKNPTAFYLCASSPADIVSRQPQHFGDGTRLSIL.

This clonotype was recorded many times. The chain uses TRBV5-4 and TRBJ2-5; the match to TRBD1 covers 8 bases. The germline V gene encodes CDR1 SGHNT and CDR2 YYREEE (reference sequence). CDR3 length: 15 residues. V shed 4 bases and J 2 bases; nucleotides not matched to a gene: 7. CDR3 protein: CASSGGQGRQETQYF. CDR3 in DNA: TGTGCCAGCAGCGGCGGACAGGGCCGACAAGAGACCCAGTACTTC.

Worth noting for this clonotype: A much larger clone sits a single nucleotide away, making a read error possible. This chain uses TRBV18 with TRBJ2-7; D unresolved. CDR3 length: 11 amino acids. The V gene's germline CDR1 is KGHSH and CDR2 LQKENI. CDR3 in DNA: TGTGCCAGCTCACTCGCCAACGAGCGGTACTTC. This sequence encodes CASSLANERYF.

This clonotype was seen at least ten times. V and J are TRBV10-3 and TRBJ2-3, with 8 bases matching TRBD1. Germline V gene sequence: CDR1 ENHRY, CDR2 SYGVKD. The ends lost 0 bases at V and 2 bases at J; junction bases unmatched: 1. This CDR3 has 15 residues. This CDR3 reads CAISESGQDTDTQYF. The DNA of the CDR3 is TGTGCCATCAGTGAGTCGGGACAGGACACAGATACGCAGTATTTT.

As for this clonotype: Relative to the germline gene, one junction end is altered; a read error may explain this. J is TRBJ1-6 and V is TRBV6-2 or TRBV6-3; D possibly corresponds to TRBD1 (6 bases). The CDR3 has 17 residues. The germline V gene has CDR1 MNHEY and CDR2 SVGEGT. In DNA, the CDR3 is TGTGCCAACAGTTACCCGACGGGCGGGGGCGGCAATTCACCCCTCCACTTT. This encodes CANSYPTGGGGNSPLHF.

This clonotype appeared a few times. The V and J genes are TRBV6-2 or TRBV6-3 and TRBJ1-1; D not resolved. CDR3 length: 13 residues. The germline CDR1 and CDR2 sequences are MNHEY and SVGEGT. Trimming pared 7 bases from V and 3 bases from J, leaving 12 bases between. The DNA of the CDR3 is TGTGCCAGCAACCTGAGAGGGTACACTGAAGCTTTCTTT. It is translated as CASNLRGYTEAFF.

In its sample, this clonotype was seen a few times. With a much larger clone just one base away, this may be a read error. As DNA, the CDR3 is TGTGCCAGCAGCTCCGGGGGATATCGGTACTTC. Translated: CASSSGGYRYF. The chain carries TRBV7-9 and TRBJ2-4; D might be TRBD2 (6 bases). V lost 4 bases and J 15 bases, leaving 13 bases between the germline ends. The CDR3 is 11 amino acids. Germline V gives CDR1 SEHNR, CDR2 FQNEAQ (reference sequence).